The 20 T cell receptor beta chains listed next were all sequenced from one sample in a study of shared clonotypes between healthy human individuals (dated by TCRdb to 2018 to 2021). CD8 naive samples consisted of CD45RO-negative cells that were positively selected for CCR7, yielding a CD45RA+CCR7+ population without TemRA cells. The library was generated by the immunoSEQ multiplex PCR assay. In its TCRdb copy, this immuneACCESS table keeps in-frame sequences only and misses some clones. Where compared with another copy, unresolved V genes explain less than half of these, and the others have no known cause. The sample table shows over 2 million clones, and roughly 95% are seen once. Of the sample, roughly 1.1% falls within the top ten clones. Sequenced material: naive CD8+ T cells sorted from blood. Per the publication, the cell subset or site label means: CD45RA+CCR7+. These TCRs come from a man between 18 and 29 years old in good health.

The chain uses TRBV19 and TRBJ2-7; D is unclear. The CDR3 totals 13 residues. Germline V lookup: CDR1 LNHDA, CDR2 SQIVND (reference sequence). The V end was cut by 3 bases, the J end by 5 bases, with 11 bases between. The CDR3 sequence is CASSIIISHEQYF. For the CDR3, the DNA is TGTGCCAGTAGTATCATCATAAGCCACGAGCAGTACTTC.

The chain has TRBV27 and TRBJ2-7, with 7 bases identical to TRBD1. This CDR3 spans 14 amino acids. From germline, CDR1 is MNHEY and CDR2 SMNVEV (reference sequence). V gave up 3 bases and J gave up 5 bases; unmatched junction bases: 7. CDR3 protein: CASSFTGAQDEQYF. The DNA of the CDR3 is TGTGCCAGCAGTTTTACAGGGGCCCAGGACGAGCAGTACTTC.

Remarks on this clone: Other DNA sequences in the same sample also yield this CDR3. The V gene is TRBV19, the J gene TRBJ1-5, with TRBD1 matching over 7 bases. Germline CDR1 is LNHDA and CDR2 is SQIVND (reference sequence). V lost 2 bases to trimming and J lost 4 bases; unmatched junction nucleotides: 2. The CDR3 is 14 residues long. The CDR3 here is CASSIRDRNQPQHF. CDR3 nucleotides: TGTGCCAGTAGTATAAGGGACAGAAATCAGCCCCAGCATTTT.

This sequence joins TRBV6-5 and TRBJ1-1; possibly TRBD1 for D (6 bases). This CDR3 comprises 13 residues. Germline V gives CDR1 MNHEY, CDR2 SVGAGI. With 7 bases removed from V and 0 bases from J, the gap between germline ends came to 9 bases. The CDR3 reads CASKGHMNTEAFF. In DNA, the CDR3 is TGTGCCAGCAAGGGACACATGAACACTGAAGCTTTCTTT.

This chain joins TRBV7-2 and TRBJ2-5; 7 nucleotides line up with TRBD1. The J segment lost 1 base and the V segment lost 5 bases, leaving 4 bases of the junction unmatched. Germline CDR1 is SGHTA and CDR2 is FQGNSA. There are 14 residues in the CDR3. CDR3: CASSLYRGQETQYF. The CDR3 region has the DNA TGTGCCAGCAGCCTGTACAGGGGCCAAGAGACCCAGTACTTC.

This chain uses TRBV27 with TRBJ2-1; 12 bases agree with TRBD2. This CDR3 comprises 16 residues. Unmatched junction bases numbered 10, after V lost 5 bases and J lost 8 bases. Germline CDR1 is MNHEY and CDR2 is SMNVEV (reference sequence). The CDR3 reads CASSANLAGGLDEQFF. Here the CDR3 DNA reads TGTGCCAGCAGTGCAAATCTAGCGGGAGGGTTGGATGAGCAGTTCTTC.

This CDR3 is CAWSVSREQFF. In nucleotides, the CDR3 is TGTGCCTGGAGTGTTTCCCGGGAGCAGTTCTTC. V usage is TRBV30 and J usage is TRBJ2-1; D gene unclear. The germline V gene encodes CDR1 GTSNPN and CDR2 SVGIG (reference sequence). The length of the CDR3 is 11 residues. V shed 0 bases and J shed 10 bases, with 7 bases lying between them.

The chain combines TRBV6-5 with TRBJ2-7, with D perhaps TRBD1 or TRBD2 (5 bases each). Germline CDR1 is MNHEY and CDR2 is SVGAGI. CDR3 size: 16 residues. The V gene lost 0 bases and the J gene lost 2 bases, with 14 bases spanning the gap. The CDR3 DNA reads TGTGCCAGCAGTTACTCGACGGGGCACACCCCCTACGAGCAGTACTTC. Translated: CASSYSTGHTPYEQYF.

The chain recombines TRBV13 with TRBJ2-5, with a weak D call TRBD1 (6 bases). The V gene lost 4 bases and the J gene lost 1 base, with 13 bases spanning the gap. Germline V gene data show CDR1 as PRHDT and CDR2 as FYEKMQ (reference sequence). CDR3 length: 15 amino acids. CDR3 residues: CASSSSQGTQETQYF. CDR3 bases: TGTGCCAGCAGCTCCTCACAGGGCACCCAAGAGACCCAGTACTTC.

The V and J genes are TRBV4-1 and TRBJ2-5, with 7 positions matching TRBD2. The CDR3 sequence is 16 residues long. Per the germline V gene, CDR1 is MGHRA and CDR2 is YSYEKL. Losses at the gene ends were 3 bases for V and 1 base for J; bases not matched to a gene: 8. CDR3 DNA sequence: TGCGCCAGCAGCCACCCGCTGGGAGGGCTCCAAGAGACCCAGTACTTC. Translation gives CASSHPLGGLQETQYF.

As DNA, the CDR3 is TGCGCCAGCTCGACAGGGCGAGGTGGCTACACCTTC. This translates into CASSTGRGGYTF. The chain is built from TRBV4-3 and TRBJ1-2, with 7 bases aligning to TRBD1. Germline trimming cut 8 bases from V and 7 bases from J; bases unmatched to any gene: 7. CDR3 length: 12 residues. Germline lookup yields CDR1 LGHNA and CDR2 YSLEER.

V usage is TRBV2 and J usage is TRBJ1-4; no definite D call. Germline V gene lookup returns CDR1 SNHLY and CDR2 FYNNEI. The CDR3 length is 12 residues. The CDR3 DNA follows: TGTGTTTCGAATGGAAAGGATGAAAAACTGTTTTTT. This encodes CVSNGKDEKLFF.

CDR3: CASQDRAQTYEQYF. The CDR3, as DNA: TGCGCCAGCCAAGACAGGGCTCAGACCTACGAGCAGTACTTC. The rearrangement links TRBV4-1 to TRBJ2-7, with 7 bases aligning to TRBD1. The length of the CDR3 is 14 residues. Trimming cost V 8 bases and J 2 bases; bases outside gene matches: 9. CDR1 and CDR2 from the germline V gene are MGHRA and YSYEKL.

V gene TRBV6-1 combines with J gene TRBJ1-2; no definite D call. Germline loops: CDR1 MNHNS, CDR2 SASEGT. This CDR3 has 14 amino acids. V lost 3 bases, J lost 4 bases, and 12 bases lay in between. The chain's CDR3 is CASSDSGPIYGYTF. DNA for the CDR3: TGTGCCAGCAGTGACTCCGGGCCGATCTATGGCTACACCTTC.

J is TRBJ1-1 and V is TRBV9, with a tentative D call TRBD1 (5 bases). This CDR3 has 12 residues. Per germline, CDR1 SGDLS and CDR2 YYNGEE. V dropped 3 bases and J dropped 5 bases, with 8 bases sitting between them. CDR3 DNA: TGTGCCAGCAGCGAAGGGGAAACTGAAGCTTTCTTT. This codes for CASSEGETEAFF.

Comment on this clone: The junction shows a germline mismatch at one end, possibly a read error. The chain is built from TRBV4-1 and TRBJ2-1; 13 bases match TRBD2. Germline lookup yields CDR1 MGHRA and CDR2 YSYEKL. This CDR3 contains 13 residues. The CDR3 region has the DNA TGCGCCAGCAGCCAACGACTAGCGGGAGGTATCATCTTC. Protein: CASSQRLAGGIIF.

This chain uses TRBV28 with TRBJ2-3; tentatively, D is TRBD1 or TRBD2 (5 bases each). CDR3 length: 16 residues. CDR1 MDHEN and CDR2 SYDVKM come from the germline V gene. Between the trimmed V and J ends, which lost 8 bases and 2 bases, there was a span of 20 bases. CDR3: CASLGNEGPTTDTQYF. The DNA for the CDR3 is TGTGCCAGCCTGGGTAACGAGGGGCCGACCACAGATACGCAGTATTTT.

The V and J genes are TRBV9 and TRBJ2-2; TRBD1 is a possible D gene (5 bases). This CDR3 is 14 amino acids long. Deletions cut 3 bases from V and 6 bases from J, with 12 bases between. Germline V gene sequence: CDR1 SGDLS, CDR2 YYNGEE. CDR3 bases: TGTGCCAGCAGCGATCAAGACAGCCCCGGGGAGCTGTTTTTT. It translates to CASSDQDSPGELFF.

The chain employs TRBV27 and TRBJ2-1; TRBD2 is a possible D gene (6 bases). Germline values: CDR1 MNHEY, CDR2 SMNVEV (reference sequence). This CDR3 comprises 15 residues. V dropped 3 bases and J dropped 0 bases, with 9 bases sitting between them. CDR3 coding DNA: TGTGCCAGCAGTTTGGCGGGGATCTCCTACAATGAGCAGTTCTTC. Its translation: CASSLAGISYNEQFF.

The chain couples TRBV27 to TRBJ1-6; D is unclear. CDR3 length: 15 residues. The germline V gene encodes CDR1 MNHEY and CDR2 SMNVEV (reference sequence). The germline V and J ends were trimmed by 3 bases and 6 bases, with 12 bases remaining between them. In DNA form, the CDR3 reads TGTGCCAGCAGTTTTCTGGGCTCCCCTAATTCACCCCTCCACTTT. Protein product: CASSFLGSPNSPLHF.